These 28 T cell receptor beta chains came from one sample sequenced in a study of Ad26.COV2.S vaccination and SARS-CoV-2 variants. Treatment in this sample: around 19 received Ad26.COV2.S at low or high dose, single or two shots; about 5 received placebo; per-sample allocation not given. Day 63 following the first vaccine or placebo injection was when the samples were taken. Generated by immunoSEQ multiplex PCR, the TCRdb table keeps only in-frame clones and is missing some. Seen here are about 350,000 clones, about nine tenths observed once, and the top ten hold 5.5% to 7%. This specimen consisted of peripheral blood, obtained in a trial of Ad26.COV2.S vaccine versus placebo. The receptors here all came from a person between 18 and 65 years old who received the Ad26.COV2.S COVID-19 vaccine or a placebo.

The chain recombines TRBV28 with TRBJ1-1; D is ambiguous. Trimming cost V 6 bases and J 1 base, with 6 bases left between them. Germline V gene lookup returns CDR1 MDHEN and CDR2 SYDVKM. The CDR3 extends over 12 amino acids. The CDR3 loop reads CASSTQNTEAFF. The DNA for the CDR3 is TGTGCCAGCAGCACTCAGAACACTGAAGCTTTCTTT.

The chain links TRBV19 to TRBJ1-5, with D possibly matching TRBD1 (5 bases). This CDR3 has 16 residues. V was trimmed by 6 bases and J by 4 bases, leaving 19 bases between them. From germline, CDR1 is LNHDA and CDR2 SQIVND (reference sequence). The CDR3 DNA follows: TGTGCCAGTAGGGGCCTTTGGGGGGATGGAAATCAGCCCCAGCATTTT. As protein: CASRGLWGDGNQPQHF.

This clone appeared once. The chain uses TRBV24-1 and TRBJ2-2; D ambiguous. The CDR3 runs 13 residues. Germline V gene sequence: CDR1 KGHDR, CDR2 SFDVKD. The V gene lost 5 bases and the J gene lost 1 base, with 4 bases spanning the gap. DNA for the CDR3: TGTGCCACCAGTGTGCGGAACACCGGGGAGCTGTTTTTT. It specifies CATSVRNTGELFF.

The V call is TRBV27, the J call TRBJ1-1, with TRBD1 matching over 7 bases. V trimming: 5 bases; J trimming: 4 bases; junction bases outside the gene matches: 7. The CDR3 is made up of 14 amino acids. Germline assignment: CDR1 MNHEY and CDR2 SMNVEV (reference sequence). CDR3: CASSQQGHGTEAFF. CDR3 nucleotide sequence: TGTGCCAGCAGTCAACAGGGGCATGGCACTGAAGCTTTCTTT.

The rearrangement joins TRBV6-5 to TRBJ2-2, with TRBD1 identical over 9 bases. Looked up from germline, CDR1 is MNHEY and CDR2 is SVGAGI. Trimming cost V 2 bases and J 6 bases; bases outside gene matches: 4. The CDR3 has 15 residues. The DNA of the CDR3 is TGTGCCAGCAGTTACGGGACAGGGAGCGCCGGGGAGCTGTTTTTT. It codes for CASSYGTGSAGELFF.

This clone has just a few counts. The chain joins TRBV7-2 to TRBJ2-3, with 9 bases matching TRBD2. V shed 1 base, J shed 6 bases, and the junction held 8 bases outside the gene matches. CDR3 size: 16 residues. Germline values: CDR1 SGHTA, CDR2 FQGNSA. The CDR3 coding sequence is TGTGCCAGCAGCTTAGATAGCGGGGGTCTCCTCGATACGCAGTATTTT. Translated: CASSLDSGGLLDTQYF.

The chain links TRBV7-3 to TRBJ1-2; a possible D gene is TRBD1 (6 bases). CDR1 and CDR2 from the germline V gene are SGHTA and FQGTGA. V dropped 3 bases and J dropped 4 bases, with 15 bases sitting between them. CDR3 length: 15 residues. This CDR3 is CASSFGAGESYGYTF. CDR3 sequence (DNA): TGTGCCAGCAGCTTCGGGGCAGGGGAGAGCTATGGCTACACCTTC.

This clone was observed once. The chain recombines TRBV7-2 with TRBJ1-5, with 7 bases aligning to TRBD1. The CDR3 length is 13 residues. The junction had 8 bases not matched to a gene; V was cut back by 6 bases and J by 9 bases. Looked up from germline, CDR1 is SGHTA and CDR2 is FQGNSA. CDR3 sequence reads: CASRRTGDGPQHF. The CDR3 DNA reads TGTGCCAGCAGACGTACAGGGGATGGGCCCCAGCATTTT.

This clone has only one observation. V gene TRBV6-5 combines with J gene TRBJ2-3, with D unresolved. Trimming removed 5 bases at V and 5 bases at J, with 8 bases between. This CDR3 is built from 12 residues. Germline CDR1 is MNHEY and CDR2 is SVGAGI. The CDR3 nucleotides read TGTGCCAGCAGTCCCCTAGGAGATACGCAGTATTTT. It codes for CASSPLGDTQYF.

V is TRBV27 and J is TRBJ2-3; 8 bases agree with TRBD2. Germline CDR1 is MNHEY and CDR2 is SMNVEV (reference sequence). The CDR3 extends over 16 amino acids. V was pared by 5 bases and J by 4 bases, with 11 bases of the junction left unmatched. The DNA for the CDR3 is TGTGCCAGCAGTCTCACACCCAGCGGGAGTGCAGATACGCAGTATTTT. Encoded protein: CASSLTPSGSADTQYF.

This chain uses TRBV25-1 with TRBJ1-3, with D unclear. V dropped 1 base and J dropped 10 bases, with 11 bases sitting between them. This CDR3 region has 13 residues. The V gene's germline CDR1 is MGHDK and CDR2 SYGVNS. Here the CDR3 reads CASSESRGGTIYF. The CDR3 nucleotides read TGTGCCAGCAGTGAATCTCGGGGTGGGACCATATATTTT.

V and J are TRBV2 and TRBJ1-2; perhaps TRBD1 as D (6 bases). The V gene's germline CDR1 is SNHLY and CDR2 FYNNEI. The CDR3 spans 13 residues. The V gene lost 8 bases and the J gene lost 3 bases, with 13 bases spanning the gap. CDR3 sequence (DNA): TGTGCCAGCGAGGGGGGTCGTGACTATGGCTACACCTTC. Translation gives CASEGGRDYGYTF.

The CDR3 here is CASSPDRGRFGELFF. The CDR3 DNA is TGTGCCAGCAGCCCTGACAGGGGGCGTTTCGGGGAGCTGTTTTTT. The rearrangement links TRBV7-9 to TRBJ2-2; 10 positions agree with TRBD1. The V gene end was trimmed by 5 bases and the J gene end by 7 bases; junction bases not matched to a gene: 7. CDR1 and CDR2 from the germline V gene are SEHNR and FQNEAQ (reference sequence). CDR3 size: 15 residues.

The rearrangement uses TRBV20-1 and TRBJ2-3; 9 bases map to TRBD2. The germline V gene encodes CDR1 DFQATT and CDR2 SNEGSKA (reference sequence). CDR3 length equals 15 residues. V lost 3 bases and J lost 3; bases outside the gene matches: 7. This CDR3 is CSASAGGGATDTQYF. The CDR3 region has the DNA TGCAGTGCTAGTGCCGGCGGGGGGGCGACAGATACGCAGTATTTT.

CDR3: CASSPGHGPYEQYF. The CDR3 DNA reads as TGTGCCAGCAGTCCCGGGCATGGGCCCTACGAGCAGTACTTC. The chain is built from TRBV28 and TRBJ2-7; no definite D call. Germline CDR1 is MDHEN and CDR2 is SYDVKM. Trimming removed 5 bases at V and 2 bases at J, with 13 bases between. The CDR3 is 14 amino acids. The full variable domain, its missing parts supplied by reference TRBV28 and TRBJ2-7, is DVKVTQSSRYLVKRTGEKVFLECVQDMDHENMFWYRQDPGLGLRLIYFSYDVKMKEKGDIPEGYSVSREKKERFSLILESASTNQTSMYLCASSPGHGPYEQYFGPGTRLTVT.

V and J are TRBV6-6 and TRBJ2-2, with 16 bases aligning to TRBD2. The CDR3 runs 18 residues. V was pared by 5 bases and J by 2 bases, with 5 bases of the junction left unmatched. Germline lookup yields CDR1 MNHNY and CDR2 SVGAGI (reference sequence). The CDR3 reads CASSPGTSGGANTGELFF. The CDR3, as DNA: TGTGCCAGCAGTCCCGGGACTAGCGGGGGGGCTAACACCGGGGAGCTGTTTTTT.

This clone was seen a single time. V and J are TRBV6-5 and TRBJ2-7; D is undetermined. Trimming took 0 bases from V and 7 from J, leaving 19 bases between them. Germline CDR1 reads MNHEY; CDR2 reads SVGAGI. There are 16 residues in the CDR3. DNA for the CDR3: TGTGCCAGCAGTTACTCGGCACCCCTGGCGCTGGAGGAGCAGTACTTC. Residues: CASSYSAPLALEEQYF.

J is TRBJ2-2 and V is TRBV6-2 or TRBV6-3, with no clear D. Deletions cut 3 bases from V and 1 base from J, with 9 bases between. Germline V gene lookup returns CDR1 MNHEY and CDR2 SVGEGT. The CDR3 contains 15 residues. CDR3 nucleotides: TGTGCCAGCAGTTATCGGGCGAGGAACACCGGGGAGCTGTTTTTT. Encoded protein: CASSYRARNTGELFF.

This clone was detected only a few times. V and J are TRBV2 and TRBJ2-5, with 9 bases that match TRBD1. The CDR3 covers 15 residues. Germline trimming cut 5 bases from V and 5 bases from J; bases unmatched to any gene: 9. Germline V lookup: CDR1 SNHLY, CDR2 FYNNEI. CDR3 bases: TGTGCCAGCAGTTCCGGGACAGGGTCATCGGAGACCCAGTACTTC. Translation: CASSSGTGSSETQYF. The variable domain in full, completed from reference TRBV2 and TRBJ2-5, reads EPEVTQTPSHQVTQMGQEVILRCVPISNHLYFYWYRQILGQKVEFLVSFYNNEISEKSEIFDDQFSVERPDGSNFTLKIRSTKLEDSAMYFCASSSGTGSSETQYFGPGTRLLVL.

The chain carries TRBV10-3 and TRBJ1-6, with TRBD1 as a possible D gene (6 bases). V lost 6 bases and J 6 bases, leaving 15 bases between the germline ends. The CDR3 spans 15 residues. CDR1 and CDR2 from the germline V gene are ENHRY and SYGVKD. CDR3 bases: TGTGCCATCAGAGCAACAGGGACGGGTAATTCACCCCTCCACTTT. Its translation is CAIRATGTGNSPLHF.

The J gene is TRBJ2-7, the V gene TRBV5-4; the match to TRBD2 covers 12 bases. CDR3 length equals 15 residues. Germline CDR1 and CDR2: SGHNT and YYREEE (reference sequence). V lost 3 bases to trimming and J lost 5 bases; unmatched junction nucleotides: 6. For the CDR3, the DNA is TGTGCCAGCAGCTCCAGGACTAGCGGGATTAACGAGCAGTACTTC. Its protein product is CASSSRTSGINEQYF.

The chain couples TRBV3-1 (or the pseudogene TRBV3-2) to TRBJ2-2; D uncertain. The CDR3 runs to 12 residues. Germline V gene lookup returns CDR1 LGHDT and CDR2 YNNKEL (reference sequence). V was clipped by 5 bases and J by 3 bases, with 4 bases between them. CDR3 sequence: CASSLYTGELFF. The CDR3 coding sequence is TGTGCCAGCAGCTTATACACCGGGGAGCTGTTTTTT.

As regards this clone: Mismatch with germline at one junction end may stem from a read error. The rearrangement joins TRBV7-7 to TRBJ2-2, with TRBD2 matching 8 bases. The germline V gene has CDR1 SSHAT and CDR2 FNYEAQ (reference sequence). The CDR3 spans 14 residues. The CDR3 bases are TGTGCCAGCAGTTTAGGGACTAGTCCCGGGGAGCTGTTTTTT. It codes for CASSLGTSPGELFF. Variable domain in full (rest from reference TRBV7-7 and TRBJ2-2): GAGVSQSPRYKVTKRGQDVTLRCDPISSHATLYWYQQALGQGPEFLTYFNYEAQPDKSGLPSDRFSAERPEGSISTLTIQRTEQRDSAMYRCASSLGTSPGELFFGEGSRLTVL.

The V call is TRBV5-1, the J call TRBJ1-1; 10 bases are shared with TRBD1. The CDR3 has 14 residues. Unmatched junction bases numbered 5, after V lost 1 base and J lost 8 bases. Germline V gives CDR1 SGHRS, CDR2 YFSETQ. The CDR3 sequence: CASSLRGTGVEAFF. CDR3 DNA: TGCGCCAGCAGCTTGAGGGGGACAGGGGTGGAAGCTTTCTTT.

The chain carries TRBV27 and TRBJ1-6, with D possibly matching TRBD1 (5 bases). CDR3 length equals 14 residues. V was trimmed by 7 bases and J by 5 bases, leaving 12 bases between them. Germline V gene sequence: CDR1 MNHEY, CDR2 SMNVEV (reference sequence). The CDR3, as DNA: TGTGCCAGCAAAAGGGGAGGGGATAATTCACCCCTCCACTTT. Protein sequence: CASKRGGDNSPLHF.

This rearrangement joins TRBV7-2 to TRBJ2-7; no reliable D call. The CDR3 consists of 15 residues. Germline CDR1 SGHTA, CDR2 FQGNSA. V lost 3 bases to trimming and J lost 3 bases, with 15 bases between them. CDR3 nucleotide sequence: TGTGCCAGCAGCTTGTACGGTACCAGAGACTACGAGCAGTACTTC. Residues: CASSLYGTRDYEQYF.

V and J are TRBV19 and TRBJ2-7; 9 bases match TRBD1. Germline V CDR1 and CDR2: LNHDA, SQIVND (reference sequence). This CDR3 is built from 13 residues. V shed 8 bases and J 4 bases; nucleotides not matched to a gene: 6. In DNA, the CDR3 is TGTGCCAGTGGACCGGACAGGGGTTACGAGCAGTACTTC. It translates to CASGPDRGYEQYF. Together with reference TRBV19 and TRBJ2-7, the CDR3 gives the full variable domain: DGGITQSPKYLFRKEGQNVTLSCEQNLNHDAMYWYRQDPGQGLRLIYYSQIVNDFQKGDIAEGYSVSREKKESFPLTVTSAQKNPTAFYLCASGPDRGYEQYFGPGTRLTVT.

As for this clone: At the DNA level, this CDR3 is encoded by other sequences in the same sample as well. This chain uses TRBV5-1 with TRBJ2-7, with 7 nucleotides matching TRBD2. Per germline, CDR1 SGHRS and CDR2 YFSETQ. The CDR3 extends over 16 amino acids. V was clipped by 0 bases and J by 1 base; unmatched bases: 7. CDR3 in amino acids: CASSLDLGLGSYEQYF. CDR3 nucleotides: TGCGCCAGCAGCTTGGATTTAGGACTAGGGTCCTACGAGCAGTACTTC.